One sample yielded the 11 T cell receptor beta chains listed below, sequenced in a study of PD-L1 blockade in urothelial cancer. Sample time point: pretreatment peripheral blood. The assay was immunoSEQ multiplex PCR, and TCRdb's table has in-frame clones only and misses some. Of 85,000 to 95,000 clones listed, around 89% were seen once; the top ten hold 0.97%. Sample: PBMCs, taken around atezolizumab (anti-PD-L1) treatment. The receptors come from a woman aged 80 or over with urothelial cancer.

This clone was seen only once. The J gene is TRBJ2-5, the V gene TRBV7-3; TRBD2 agrees at 14 bases. From germline, CDR1 is SGHTA and CDR2 FQGTGA. After removal of 4 bases from V and 4 bases from J, the junction contained 11 bases not matched to a gene. There are 18 residues in the CDR3. The CDR3, as DNA: TGTGCCAGCAGCTCCTCCCGACGACTAGCGGGAGGGGGAGAGACCCAGTACTTC. Translation: CASSSSRRLAGGGETQYF.

This chain uses TRBV6-5 with TRBJ2-1; TRBD1 is a possible D gene (6 bases). The CDR3 contains 12 residues. Germline V gives CDR1 MNHEY, CDR2 SVGAGI. Trimming took 7 bases from V and 5 from J, leaving 9 bases between them. In DNA form, the CDR3 reads TGTGCCAGCAACAGGGCCGACAATGAGCAGTTCTTC. Protein product: CASNRADNEQFF.

The count of this clone is one. The chain is built from TRBV4-1 and TRBJ1-5; D remains unclear. CDR3 length: 16 residues. V lost 0 bases, J lost 1 base, and 10 bases lay in between. Germline values: CDR1 MGHRA, CDR2 YSYEKL. The CDR3 bases are TGCGCCAGCAGCCAAGAGTACTCAGCGAGCAATCAGCCCCAGCATTTT. Its protein is CASSQEYSASNQPQHF.

The CDR3 loop reads CASSSLNEQYF. The CDR3 region has the DNA TGTGCCAGCAGCTCCCTTAACGAGCAGTACTTC. The chain is built from TRBV5-4 and TRBJ2-7; D unresolved. Germline V gene sequence: CDR1 SGHNT, CDR2 YYREEE (reference sequence). V was cut by 3 bases and J by 5 bases, with 6 bases left in between. CDR3 length: 11 residues.

A note on this clone: The DNA is left out, because the CDR3 cannot be placed on it with certainty; the CDR3 is given as TCRdb lists it. The V and J genes are TRBV28 and TRBJ2-2; the table's D call, TRBD2, has no DNA check behind it. The CDR3 totals 16 residues, both ends included. Germline CDR1 is MDHEN and CDR2 is SYDVKM. CDR3 in amino acids: CASSFLAGGTPGSCFF.

A single count supports this clone. The genes are TRBV30 and TRBJ1-1; D call uncertain. The CDR3 extends over 12 amino acids. V was shortened by 0 bases and J by 4 bases, with 6 bases between the two germline ends. Germline V gives CDR1 GTSNPN, CDR2 SVGIG (reference sequence). The CDR3, as DNA: TGTGCCTGGAGTGTACATGGCACTGAAGCTTTCTTT. Its translation: CAWSVHGTEAFF.

V is TRBV30 and J is TRBJ1-2; 7 positions match TRBD1. CDR1 and CDR2 from the germline V gene are GTSNPN and SVGIG (reference sequence). With 7 bases clipped from V and 3 bases from J, the junction kept 5 bases outside the gene matches. This CDR3 contains 12 residues. In nucleotides, the CDR3 is TGTGCCTCCTCAGGGGGTGACTATGGCTACACCTTC. Protein sequence: CASSGGDYGYTF.

V and J are TRBV30 and TRBJ2-7, with 7 nucleotides matching TRBD2. Germline V gene data show CDR1 as GTSNPN and CDR2 as SVGIG (reference sequence). V was clipped by 7 bases and J by 3 bases; unmatched bases: 9. This CDR3 region has 13 residues. The CDR3 protein is CAFYGRGLYEQYF. The DNA for the CDR3 is TGTGCCTTTTATGGGAGGGGACTCTACGAGCAGTACTTC.

This chain connects TRBV4-1 to TRBJ2-2; 7 positions match TRBD2. This CDR3 comprises 18 residues. Germline V CDR1 and CDR2: MGHRA, YSYEKL. The J segment lost 2 bases and the V segment lost 2 bases, leaving 11 bases of the junction unmatched. In DNA, the CDR3 is TGCGCCAGCAGCCAACACCGGGTCGGCGGGAGCAACACCGGGGAGCTGTTTTTT. Its translation is CASSQHRVGGSNTGELFF.

This clone was seen a few times. The rearrangement joins TRBV5-4 to TRBJ1-1; 9 nucleotides agree with TRBD1. V shed 4 bases, J shed 4 bases, and the junction held 11 bases outside the gene matches. Germline CDR1 SGHNT, CDR2 YYREEE (reference sequence). The CDR3 covers 16 residues. CDR3 protein: CASSTRPGQGVTEAFF. In nucleotides, the CDR3 is TGTGCCAGCAGCACTAGGCCGGGACAGGGTGTCACTGAAGCTTTCTTT. The full variable domain, in which reference TRBV5-4 and TRBJ1-1 provide the parts outside the CDR3, is ETGVTQSPTHLIKTRGQQVTLRCSSQSGHNTVSWYQQALGQGPQFIFQYYREEENGRGNFPPRFSGLQFPNYSSELNVNALELDDSALYLCASSTRPGQGVTEAFFGQGTRLTVV.

The gene calls are TRBV29-1 and TRBJ2-7, with a possible D match to TRBD1 (5 bases). Germline CDR1 SQVTM, CDR2 ANQGSEA. Trimming pared 7 bases from V and 3 bases from J, leaving 16 bases between. This CDR3 has 13 amino acids. CDR3: CSAMTEADYEQYF. In DNA, the CDR3 is TGCAGCGCCATGACAGAAGCTGACTACGAGCAGTACTTC.